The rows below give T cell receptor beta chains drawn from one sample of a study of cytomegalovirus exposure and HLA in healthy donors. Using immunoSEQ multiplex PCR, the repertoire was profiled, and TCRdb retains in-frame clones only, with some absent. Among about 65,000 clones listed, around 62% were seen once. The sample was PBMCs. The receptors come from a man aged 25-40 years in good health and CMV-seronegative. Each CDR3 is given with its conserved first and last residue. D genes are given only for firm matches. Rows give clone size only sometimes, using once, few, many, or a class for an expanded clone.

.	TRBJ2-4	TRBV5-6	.	TGTGCCAGCAGCTTGCGAGGCCGGGGGATCGTAAACATTCAGTACTTC	CASSLRGRGIVNIQYF
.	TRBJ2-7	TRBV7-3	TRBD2	TGTGCCAGCAGCCCCGGCGGGGGAGCTCTCGAGCAGTACTTC	CASSPGGGALEQYF
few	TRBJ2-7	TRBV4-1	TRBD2	TGCGCCAGCAGCCAAGATATCAGCACGCGGGGGGGCGTGGACGAGCAGTACTTC	CASSQDISTRGGVDEQYF
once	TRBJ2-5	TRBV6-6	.	TGTGCCAGCTCTCTGGGGGGGGCCAAGGGGACCCAGTACTTC	CASSLGGAKGTQYF
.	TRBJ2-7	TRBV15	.	TGTGCCACCAGCTCTCGGACAGAGCCCTACGAGCAGTACTTC	CATSSRTEPYEQYF
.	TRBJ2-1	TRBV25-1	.	TGTGCCAGCAGCGCCGGGTTTAGCTCCTACAATGAGCAGTTCTTC	CASSAGFSSYNEQFF
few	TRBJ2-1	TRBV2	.	TGTGCCAGCAGTGTACCCAGGGGAAGGTGGGGCAATGAGCAGTTCTTC	CASSVPRGRWGNEQFF
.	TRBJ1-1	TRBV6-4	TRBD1	TGTGCCAGCAGTGACCAGGGGGACCCGGTAAACACTGAAGCTTTCTTT	CASSDQGDPVNTEAFF
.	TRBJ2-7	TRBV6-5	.	TGTGCCAGCAGTTACGGAGACACAGGGTCCTACGAGCAGTACTTC	CASSYGDTGSYEQYF
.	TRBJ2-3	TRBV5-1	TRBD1	TGCGCCAGCAGCTTGGAGACAGGGGCCGATACGCAGTATTTT	CASSLETGADTQYF
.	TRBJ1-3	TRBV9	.	TGTGCCAGCAGCGTAGTCACAGGAAACACCATATATTTT	CASSVVTGNTIYF
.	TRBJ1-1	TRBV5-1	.	TGCGCCAGCAGCGTTACAGGGACCGTAGGCACTGAAGCTTTCTTT	CASSVTGTVGTEAFF
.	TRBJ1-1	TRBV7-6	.	TGTGCCAGCAGTTCGGCAGGAGAAGCTTTCTTT	CASSSAGEAFF
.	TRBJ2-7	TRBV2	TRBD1	TGTGCCAGCGGGACCCAGGGGGCGGGCGAGCAGTACTTC	CASGTQGAGEQYF
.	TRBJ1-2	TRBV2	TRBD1	TGTGCCAGCACGAGAATGACAGGGGTTAGTGGCTACACCTTC	CASTRMTGVSGYTF
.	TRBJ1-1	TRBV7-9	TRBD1	TGTGCCAGCAGCCCATCCGGGACAGCTGAAGCTTTCTTT	CASSPSGTAEAFF
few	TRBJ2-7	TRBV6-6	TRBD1	TGTGCCAGCACCAACCGGGACAGTGGGAGTAAGCAGTACTTC	CASTNRDSGSKQYF
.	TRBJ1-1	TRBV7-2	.	TGTGCCAGCAGCTTAGGGGGGCAGGGCACTGAAGCTTTCTTT	CASSLGGQGTEAFF
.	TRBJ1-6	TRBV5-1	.	TGCGCCAGCAGCTTGTCCCAGGGTACTAATTCACCCCTCCACTTT	CASSLSQGTNSPLHF
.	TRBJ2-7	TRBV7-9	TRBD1	TGTGCCGGCAGCATGGACAGGGTAGATGAGCAGTACTTC	CAGSMDRVDEQYF
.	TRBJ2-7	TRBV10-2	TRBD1	TGCGCCAGCAGTGATGCCGGGACAGGAGTCTACGAGCAGTACTTC	CASSDAGTGVYEQYF
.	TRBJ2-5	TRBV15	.	TGTGCCACCAGCAGCAGGGTTCGTGAGACCCAGTACTTC	CATSSRVRETQYF
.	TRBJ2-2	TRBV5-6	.	TGTGCCAGCAGCTTGGGAGACACCGGGGAGCTGTTTTTT	CASSLGDTGELFF
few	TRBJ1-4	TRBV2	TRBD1	TGTGCCAGTACAGGGGGCCTTAATGAAAAACTGTTTTTT	CASTGGLNEKLFF
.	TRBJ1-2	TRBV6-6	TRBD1	TGTGCCAGCAGTGACAAGACAGGGGGTAAGTATGGCTACACCTTC	CASSDKTGGKYGYTF
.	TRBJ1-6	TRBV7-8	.	TGTGCCAGCACCACCGGGACAAGTAATTCACCCCTCCACTTT	CASTTGTSNSPLHF
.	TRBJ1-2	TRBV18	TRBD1	TGTGCCAGCTCACGGACAGGGGAAAACTATGGCTACACCTTC	CASSRTGENYGYTF
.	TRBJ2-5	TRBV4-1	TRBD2	TGCGCCAGCAGCCCCCGGACTAGCGGGGGCCAAGAGACCCAGTACTTC	CASSPRTSGGQETQYF
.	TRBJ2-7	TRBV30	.	TGTGCCTGGAGTACTGTCCAATTTCCGTACGAGCAGTACTTC	CAWSTVQFPYEQYF
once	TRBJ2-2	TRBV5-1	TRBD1	TGCGCCACCGGACAGGGTGAGAACACCGGGGAGCTGTTTTTT	CATGQGENTGELFF
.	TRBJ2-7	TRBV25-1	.	TGTGCCAGCAGTCCCTCTTGGAGAGAGCAGTACTTC	CASSPSWREQYF
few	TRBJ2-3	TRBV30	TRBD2	TGTGCCTATCACACTAGCGCTTCCCAGTATTTT	CAYHTSASQYF
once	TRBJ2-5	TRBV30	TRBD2	TGTGCCTTCGGGCGGGGGGGCTTGGGAGAGACCCAGTACTTC	CAFGRGGLGETQYF
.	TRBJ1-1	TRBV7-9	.	TGTGCCAGCAGCTTAGGGTACAGCCGAGACACTGAAGCTTTCTTT	CASSLGYSRDTEAFF
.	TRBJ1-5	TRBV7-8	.	TGTGCCAGCACAGGGGTCGACAATCAGCCCCAGCATTTT	CASTGVDNQPQHF
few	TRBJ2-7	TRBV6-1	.	TGTGCCAGCACCACTGACAGGAGAGTCTACGAGCAGTACTTC	CASTTDRRVYEQYF
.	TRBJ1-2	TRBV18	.	TGTGCCAGCTCACCATCGGGACTGCAAAACGTGCGTATTGGCTACACCTTC	CASSPSGLQNVRIGYTF
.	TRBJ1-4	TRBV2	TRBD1	TGTGCCAGCAGTGGACAGGGTTTGTATGAAAAACTGTTTTTT	CASSGQGLYEKLFF
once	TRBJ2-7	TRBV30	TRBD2	TGTGCCTGGAGGCGTCGGGGAGGGTACGAGCAGTACTTC	CAWRRRGGYEQYF
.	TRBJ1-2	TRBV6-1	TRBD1	TGTGCCAGCAGTGGAGACGGGACAGACTATGGCTACACCTTC	CASSGDGTDYGYTF
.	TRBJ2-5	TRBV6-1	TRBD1	TGTGCCAGCAGTGAAAGACAGGGTTACGAGACCCAGTACTTC	CASSERQGYETQYF
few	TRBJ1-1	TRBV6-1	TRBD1	TGTGCCAGCAGTGCCGGTCGACAGGGGATGAACACTGAAGCTTTCTTT	CASSAGRQGMNTEAFF
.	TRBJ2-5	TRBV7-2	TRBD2	TGTGCCAGCGGTCCGGGGGGACTAGAGACCCAGTACTTC	CASGPGGLETQYF